These 12 T cell receptor beta chains share one sample of origin, sequenced in a study of cytomegalovirus exposure and HLA in healthy donors. The study ran its PCR with 60 Vbeta and 13 Jbeta primers. The table came from immunoSEQ multiplex PCR; TCRdb's copy has only in-frame clones and leaves some out. The table records approximately 220,000 clones, roughly 85% of them present only once. Specimen: PBMCs. The receptors come from a man between 18 and 35 years old in good health and CMV-seronegative.

The chain combines TRBV4-3 with TRBJ1-2; D unresolved. The V gene's germline CDR1 is LGHNA and CDR2 YSLEER. Deletions cut 0 bases from V and 3 bases from J, with 11 bases between. The CDR3 is 15 residues long. The CDR3 spells CASSQDLKGDYGYTF. DNA of the CDR3: TGCGCCAGCAGCCAAGATCTGAAGGGAGACTATGGCTACACCTTC.

The J gene is TRBJ2-3, the V gene TRBV6-1, with D perhaps matching TRBD2 (5 bases). V was shortened by 2 bases and J by 0 bases, with 15 bases between the two germline ends. Germline V gives CDR1 MNHNS, CDR2 SASEGT. There are 17 residues in the CDR3. The CDR3 region is CASSEKFAGISTDTQYF. The CDR3 region has the DNA TGTGCCAGCAGTGAAAAATTTGCCGGGATTAGCACAGATACGCAGTATTTT.

This sequence joins TRBV27 and TRBJ2-7, with 11 positions matching TRBD2. V lost 0 bases to trimming and J lost 9 bases; unmatched junction nucleotides: 7. The CDR3 covers 15 residues. Germline lookup yields CDR1 MNHEY and CDR2 SMNVEV (reference sequence). The CDR3 coding sequence is TGTGCCAGCAGTTTATCGGGACTAGCGGCCCCTTGGCAGTACTTC. Amino acids: CASSLSGLAAPWQYF.

V gene TRBV28 combines with J gene TRBJ2-7; D is uncertain. Germline V lookup: CDR1 MDHEN, CDR2 SYDVKM. This CDR3 has 13 residues. The V end lost 8 bases, the J end lost 0 bases, and 11 bases lay between the germline ends. CDR3 nucleotide sequence: TGTGCCAGCCTTCCGGGTAACTCCTACGAGCAGTACTTC. Encoded protein: CASLPGNSYEQYF.

This chain uses TRBV13 with TRBJ2-5, with D possibly being TRBD2 (6 bases). V dropped 2 bases and J dropped 1 base, with 11 bases sitting between them. Germline-derived CDR1 and CDR2 are PRHDT and FYEKMQ (reference sequence). There are 15 residues in the CDR3. The CDR3 DNA sequence: TGTGCCAGCAGCTTACAAGCGGGCCCCCAAGAGACCCAGTACTTC. Its translation is CASSLQAGPQETQYF.

V and J are TRBV6-5 and TRBJ2-7; D is unclear. Deletions cut 4 bases from V and 7 bases from J, with 8 bases between. CDR1 is MNHEY and CDR2 is SVGAGI in the germline V gene. This CDR3 has 11 amino acids. CDR3 DNA sequence: TGTGCCAGCAGTTCAACGGTGGAGCAGTACTTC. Translated: CASSSTVEQYF.

Written as DNA, the CDR3 is TGTGCCAGCAGTAACAGCGGTCAAGAGACCCAGTACTTC. This translates into CASSNSGQETQYF. The rearrangement links TRBV14 to TRBJ2-5; tentative D call: TRBD2 (5 bases). V was pared by 6 bases and J by 2 bases, with 10 bases between. Per the germline V gene, CDR1 is SGHDN and CDR2 is FVKESK. The CDR3 length is 13 residues.

The chain joins TRBV18 to TRBJ2-1; D possibly corresponds to TRBD1 (6 bases). V lost 3 bases to trimming and J lost 7 bases, with 16 bases between them. CDR1 KGHSH and CDR2 LQKENI come from the germline V gene. The CDR3 runs to 15 residues. CDR3 nucleotides: TGTGCCAGCTCACCCGCCGGGACATCGGGAAATGAGCAGTTCTTC. Translating gives CASSPAGTSGNEQFF.

This chain joins TRBV7-3 and TRBJ2-1, with D possibly TRBD2 on 7 matching bases. Trimming pared 2 bases from V and 2 bases from J, leaving 10 bases between. This CDR3 comprises 15 residues. The germline gives CDR1 SGHTA, CDR2 FQGTGA. CDR3 region: CASSLGGGAYNEQFF. DNA for the CDR3: TGTGCCAGCAGCTTAGGCGGGGGCGCCTACAATGAGCAGTTCTTC. Full variable domain (remainder filled in from reference TRBV7-3 and TRBJ2-1): GAGVSQTPSNKVTEKGKYVELRCDPISGHTALYWYRQSLGQGPEFLIYFQGTGAADDSGLPNDRFFAVRPEGSVSTLKIQRTERGDSAVYLCASSLGGGAYNEQFFGPGTRLTVL.

Points on this clone: A junction end diverges from the germline sequence, so it may reflect a read error. V is TRBV9 and J is TRBJ2-3; weak D call: TRBD2 (6 bases). This CDR3 region has 16 residues. Germline V gives CDR1 SGDLS, CDR2 YYNGEE. This CDR3 is CASSVNSGYGTDTQCF. CDR3 coding DNA: TGTGCCAGCAGCGTAAATAGCGGCTATGGCACAGATACGCAGTGTTTT.

The chain has TRBV6-5 and TRBJ2-2, with 11 bases identical to TRBD1. The ends lost 5 bases at V and 6 bases at J; junction bases unmatched: 2. The length of the CDR3 is 14 residues. CDR1 is MNHEY and CDR2 is SVGAGI in the germline V gene. DNA for the CDR3: TGTGCCAGCAGTCCGGACAGGGGGCCCGGGGAGCTGTTTTTT. Residues: CASSPDRGPGELFF.

This clone was seen only once. The V and J genes are TRBV27 and TRBJ2-2; 8 positions agree with TRBD2. Germline V gene data show CDR1 as MNHEY and CDR2 as SMNVEV (reference sequence). This CDR3 comprises 14 residues. After removal of 5 bases from V and 7 bases from J, the junction contained 6 bases not matched to a gene. CDR3 coding DNA: TGTGCCAGCAGTCCCGGGACTAGTAGCGGGGAGCTGTTTTTT. It translates to CASSPGTSSGELFF.